Below are 18 T cell receptor beta chains sequenced from a single sample in a study of blood T cell repertoires in COVID-19. The repertoire was sequenced with immunoSEQ multiplex PCR; TCRdb's copy has only in-frame clones and lacks some. This table holds about 99,000 clones, roughly 89% found once. Sequenced input: peripheral blood. Receptors were obtained from a woman older than 75 in a cohort sampled during active COVID-19.

V gene TRBV14 combines with J gene TRBJ1-1; the D is unclear. The CDR3 has 12 amino acids. Germline loops: CDR1 SGHDN, CDR2 FVKESK. V was trimmed by 2 bases and J by 7 bases, leaving 8 bases between them. CDR3 DNA: TGTGCCAGCAGCCAATATTCAGGTGAAGCTTTCTTT. Its translation: CASSQYSGEAFF.

This chain joins TRBV5-1 and TRBJ1-2, with 7 bases fitting TRBD1. Germline CDR1 is SGHRS and CDR2 is YFSETQ. Losses at the gene ends were 0 bases for V and 2 bases for J; bases not matched to a gene: 1. CDR3 length equals 14 residues. The CDR3 here is CASSLGQGNYGYTF. CDR3 nucleotides: TGCGCCAGCAGCTTGGGACAGGGAAACTATGGCTACACCTTC.

The V gene is TRBV3-1 (or the pseudogene TRBV3-2), the J gene TRBJ1-2, with 7 bases that match TRBD1. Looked up from germline, CDR1 is LGHDT and CDR2 is YNNKEL (reference sequence). J was trimmed by 8 bases and V by 1 base; bases with no gene match: 13. The CDR3 has 16 amino acids. Here the CDR3 reads CASSQAGRGRGDGYTF. For the CDR3, the DNA is TGTGCCAGCAGCCAAGCGGGAAGGGGCAGGGGGGACGGCTACACCTTC.

This clone was recorded once. The chain recombines TRBV4-1 with TRBJ1-1, with D hard to call. V gave up 4 bases and J gave up 2 bases, with 14 bases separating them. Per germline, CDR1 MGHRA and CDR2 YSYEKL. This CDR3 spans 15 amino acids. The CDR3 region has the DNA TGCGCCAGCAGCCCTCCCCCAGGATTTAACACTGAAGCTTTCTTT. As protein: CASSPPPGFNTEAFF.

The chain employs TRBV4-1 and TRBJ2-2; D call uncertain. This CDR3 comprises 15 residues. Trimming took off 0 bases at V and 6 bases at J, with 11 bases between the two ends. The germline V gene has CDR1 MGHRA and CDR2 YSYEKL. The CDR3 region is CASSQDSDTAGELFF. The CDR3 DNA is TGCGCCAGCAGCCAAGATAGTGATACAGCCGGGGAGCTGTTTTTT.

The V and J genes are TRBV27 and TRBJ2-3; the D gene is possibly TRBD2 (5 bases). Trimming took off 6 bases at V and 4 bases at J, with 17 bases between the two ends. Looked up from germline, CDR1 is MNHEY and CDR2 is SMNVEV (reference sequence). This CDR3 spans 15 amino acids. The CDR3, as DNA: TGTGCCAGCAGCCCCTTAGGGAGTAAAGCAGATACGCAGTATTTT. Protein: CASSPLGSKADTQYF.

The V call is TRBV11-2, the J call TRBJ2-7; TRBD2 aligns across 8 bases. Trimming cost V 5 bases and J 4 bases; bases outside gene matches: 4. The CDR3 is made up of 13 amino acids. Germline CDR1 reads SGHAT; CDR2 reads FQNNGV. As DNA, the CDR3 is TGTGCCAGCAGCCGGGGGGGACCTTACGAGCAGTACTTC. Translation gives CASSRGGPYEQYF.

The chain has TRBV3-1 (or the pseudogene TRBV3-2) and TRBJ2-1; 13 bases match TRBD2. With 5 bases clipped from V and 6 bases from J, the junction kept 10 bases outside the gene matches. The CDR3 runs to 17 residues. Germline loops: CDR1 LGHDT, CDR2 YNNKEL (reference sequence). The chain's CDR3 is CASSEGLAGWALNEQFF. The CDR3 nucleotides read TGTGCCAGCAGCGAGGGACTAGCGGGGTGGGCCCTCAATGAGCAGTTCTTC.

The chain combines TRBV6-5 with TRBJ2-4; tentatively, D is TRBD2 (6 bases). This CDR3 contains 13 residues. The germline V and J ends were trimmed by 6 bases and 8 bases, with 14 bases remaining between them. Germline V lookup: CDR1 MNHEY, CDR2 SVGAGI. CDR3 loop: CASSPGVRDIQYF. The DNA of the CDR3 is TGTGCCAGCAGCCCGGGGGTCCGGGACATTCAGTACTTC.

This chain uses TRBV19 with TRBJ1-2; D call uncertain. Germline V gene sequence: CDR1 LNHDA, CDR2 SQIVND (reference sequence). The CDR3 is 15 amino acids. V dropped 5 bases and J dropped 2 bases, with 15 bases sitting between them. The CDR3 nucleotides read TGTGCCAGTAGTTCCCGGGTTCTCGGAAACTATGGCTACACCTTC. Translating gives CASSSRVLGNYGYTF.

CDR3 in DNA: TGTGCCACCAGTGATCCGCGGGTATACAATGAGCAGTTCTTC. Its translation: CATSDPRVYNEQFF. The J gene is TRBJ2-1, the V gene TRBV24-1, with D tentatively TRBD2 (5 bases). The CDR3 length is 14 residues. Looked up from germline, CDR1 is KGHDR and CDR2 is SFDVKD. V was pared by 3 bases and J by 4 bases, with 9 bases between.

The V gene is TRBV18, the J gene TRBJ2-7, with 8 positions matching TRBD2. This CDR3 has 16 amino acids. After removal of 3 bases from V and 3 bases from J, the junction contained 10 bases not matched to a gene. CDR1 is KGHSH and CDR2 is LQKENI in the germline V gene. The CDR3 sequence is CASSPSSGWGFYEQYF. For the CDR3, the DNA is TGTGCCAGCTCACCCTCTAGCGGGTGGGGGTTCTACGAGCAGTACTTC.

The V and J genes are TRBV5-1 and TRBJ2-5; D perhaps matches TRBD1 (6 bases). From germline, CDR1 is SGHRS and CDR2 YFSETQ. V was trimmed by 3 bases and J by 1 base, leaving 16 bases between them. The CDR3 loop spans 16 amino acids. CDR3 nucleotides: TGCGCCAGCAGCTATGGACAGACGAACCTCCAAGAGACCCAGTACTTC. It yields the protein CASSYGQTNLQETQYF.

This chain links TRBV4-1 with TRBJ1-1, with 7 bases identical to TRBD1. V shed 8 bases, J shed 4 bases, and the junction held 10 bases outside the gene matches. The CDR3 sequence is 14 residues long. In germline, CDR1 is MGHRA, CDR2 YSYEKL. The CDR3: CASRSGGGTTEAFF. The CDR3 coding sequence is TGCGCCAGCCGTTCAGGGGGTGGAACCACTGAAGCTTTCTTT.

V gene TRBV7-8 combines with J gene TRBJ1-2; weak D call: TRBD1 (5 bases). CDR1 SGHVS and CDR2 FQNEAQ come from the germline V gene. The V gene lost 2 bases and the J gene lost 7 bases, with 20 bases spanning the gap. This CDR3 has 16 amino acids. The CDR3 DNA sequence: TGTGCCAGCAGCTTAACGCGGGACGCAATATTTGGTGGCTACACCTTC. Its protein is CASSLTRDAIFGGYTF.

V usage is TRBV6-4 and J usage is TRBJ2-1, with D possibly being TRBD2 (5 bases). Trimming took off 2 bases at V and 3 bases at J, with 11 bases between the two ends. This CDR3 has 15 residues. From germline, CDR1 is MRHNA and CDR2 SNTAGT. This chain's CDR3 is CASSDTSGNYNEQFF. The CDR3 DNA reads as TGTGCCAGCAGTGACACCAGCGGAAACTACAATGAGCAGTTCTTC.

This rearrangement joins TRBV9 to TRBJ2-3; 7 nucleotides align to TRBD2. The ends lost 2 bases at V and 5 bases at J; junction bases unmatched: 8. The V gene's germline CDR1 is SGDLS and CDR2 YYNGEE. The CDR3 runs to 15 residues. Here the CDR3 DNA reads TGTGCCAGCAGCGTTGACCCGGGGGGATTAGATACGCAGTATTTT. It specifies CASSVDPGGLDTQYF.

This clone appeared a single time. CDR3 residues: CASNGRGAGSYEQYF. CDR3 bases: TGTGCCAGCAACGGGCGGGGGGCTGGATCCTACGAGCAGTACTTC. The gene calls are TRBV6-5 and TRBJ2-7; 8 bases match TRBD2. The V gene's germline CDR1 is MNHEY and CDR2 SVGAGI. With 7 bases clipped from V and 1 base from J, the junction kept 9 bases outside the gene matches. This CDR3 has 15 residues.